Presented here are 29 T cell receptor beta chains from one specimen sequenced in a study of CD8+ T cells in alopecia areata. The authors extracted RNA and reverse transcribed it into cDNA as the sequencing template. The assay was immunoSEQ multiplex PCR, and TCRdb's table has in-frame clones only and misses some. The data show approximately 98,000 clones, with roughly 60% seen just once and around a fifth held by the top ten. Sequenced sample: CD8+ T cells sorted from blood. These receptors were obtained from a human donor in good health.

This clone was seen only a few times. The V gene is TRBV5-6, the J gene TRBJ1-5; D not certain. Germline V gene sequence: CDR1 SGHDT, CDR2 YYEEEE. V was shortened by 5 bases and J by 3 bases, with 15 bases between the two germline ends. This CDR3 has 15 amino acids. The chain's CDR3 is CASSLLGAINQPQHF. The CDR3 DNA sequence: TGTGCCAGCAGTTTATTGGGAGCCATCAATCAGCCCCAGCATTTT.

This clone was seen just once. CDR3 DNA sequence: TGTGCCAGCAGCCCGCCGGGGGGCGAGGAGACCCAGTACTTC. This sequence encodes CASSPPGGEETQYF. The rearrangement links TRBV7-2 to TRBJ2-5; a weak D match, TRBD2 (7 bases). CDR3 length: 14 residues. V was shortened by 5 bases and J by 5 bases, with 15 bases between the two germline ends. Germline-derived CDR1 and CDR2 are SGHTA and FQGNSA.

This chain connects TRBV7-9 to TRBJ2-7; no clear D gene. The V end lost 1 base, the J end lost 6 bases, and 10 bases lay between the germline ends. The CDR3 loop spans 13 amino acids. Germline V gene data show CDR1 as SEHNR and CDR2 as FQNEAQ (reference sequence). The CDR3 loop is CASSLDGRFEQYF. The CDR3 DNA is TGTGCCAGCAGCTTAGACGGCAGATTCGAGCAGTACTTC.

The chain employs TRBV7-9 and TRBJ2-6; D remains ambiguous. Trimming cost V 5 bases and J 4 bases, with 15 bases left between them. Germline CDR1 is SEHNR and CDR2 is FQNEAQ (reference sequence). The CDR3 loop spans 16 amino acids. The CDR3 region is CASSPSNRWGANVLTF. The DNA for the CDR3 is TGTGCCAGCAGCCCATCCAACCGCTGGGGGGCCAACGTCCTGACTTTC.

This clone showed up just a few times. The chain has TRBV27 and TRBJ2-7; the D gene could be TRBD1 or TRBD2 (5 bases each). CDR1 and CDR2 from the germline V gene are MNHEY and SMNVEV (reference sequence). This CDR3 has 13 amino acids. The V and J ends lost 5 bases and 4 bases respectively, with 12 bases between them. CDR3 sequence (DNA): TGTGCCAGCAGTCCCTCTTGGGGGTACGAGCAGTACTTC. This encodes CASSPSWGYEQYF.

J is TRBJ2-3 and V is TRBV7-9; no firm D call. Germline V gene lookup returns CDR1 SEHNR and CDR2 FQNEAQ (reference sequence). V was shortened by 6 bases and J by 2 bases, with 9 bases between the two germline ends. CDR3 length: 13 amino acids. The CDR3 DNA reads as TGTGCCAGCAGGGCTGGGGTCACAGATACGCAGTATTTT. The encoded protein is CASRAGVTDTQYF.

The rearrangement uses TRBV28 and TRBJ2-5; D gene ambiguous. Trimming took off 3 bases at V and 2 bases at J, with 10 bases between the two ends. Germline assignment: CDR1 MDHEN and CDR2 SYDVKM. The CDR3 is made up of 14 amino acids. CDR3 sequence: CASSFPGIQETQYF. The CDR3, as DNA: TGTGCCAGCAGTTTCCCTGGAATACAAGAGACCCAGTACTTC. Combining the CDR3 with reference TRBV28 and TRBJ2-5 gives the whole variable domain DVKVTQSSRYLVKRTGEKVFLECVQDMDHENMFWYRQDPGLGLRLIYFSYDVKMKEKGDIPEGYSVSREKKERFSLILESASTNQTSMYLCASSFPGIQETQYFGPGTRLLVL.

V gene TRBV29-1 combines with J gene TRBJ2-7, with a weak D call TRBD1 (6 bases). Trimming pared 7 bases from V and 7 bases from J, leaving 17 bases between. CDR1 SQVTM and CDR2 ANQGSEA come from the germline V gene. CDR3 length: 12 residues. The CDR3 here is CSAGAGTLEQYF. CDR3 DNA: TGCAGCGCTGGGGCCGGGACATTAGAGCAGTACTTC.

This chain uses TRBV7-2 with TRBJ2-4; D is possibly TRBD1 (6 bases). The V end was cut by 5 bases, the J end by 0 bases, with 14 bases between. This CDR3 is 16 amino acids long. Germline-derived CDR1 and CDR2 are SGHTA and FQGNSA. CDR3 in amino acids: CASSPHPGQAKNIQYF. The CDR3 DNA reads TGTGCCAGCAGCCCCCACCCGGGACAAGCCAAAAACATTCAGTACTTC. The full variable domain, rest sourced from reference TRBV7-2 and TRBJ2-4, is GAGVSQSPSNKVTEKGKDVELRCDPISGHTALYWYRQSLGQGLEFLIYFQGNSAPDKSGLPSDRFSAERTGGSVSTLTIQRTQQEDSAVYLCASSPHPGQAKNIQYFGAGTRLSVL.

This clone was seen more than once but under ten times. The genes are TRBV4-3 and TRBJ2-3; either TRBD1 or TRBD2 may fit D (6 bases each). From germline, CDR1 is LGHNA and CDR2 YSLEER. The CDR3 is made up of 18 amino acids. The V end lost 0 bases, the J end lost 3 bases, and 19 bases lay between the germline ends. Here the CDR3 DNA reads TGCGCCAGCAGCCAAGAGAATCGGGGGACATTCTGGACAGATACGCAGTATTTT. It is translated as CASSQENRGTFWTDTQYF.

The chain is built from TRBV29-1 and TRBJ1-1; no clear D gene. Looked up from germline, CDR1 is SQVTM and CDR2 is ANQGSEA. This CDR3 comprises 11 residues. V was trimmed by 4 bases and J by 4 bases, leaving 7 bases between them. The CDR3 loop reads CSVVGITEAFF. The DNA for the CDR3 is TGCAGCGTTGTCGGCATCACTGAAGCTTTCTTT.

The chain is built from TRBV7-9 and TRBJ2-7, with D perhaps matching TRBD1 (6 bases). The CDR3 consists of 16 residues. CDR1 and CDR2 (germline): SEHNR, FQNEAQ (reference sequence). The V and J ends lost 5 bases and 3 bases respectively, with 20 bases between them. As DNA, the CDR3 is TGTGCCAGCAGCCAAAATAGGGTAGGGGGATACTACGAGCAGTACTTC. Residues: CASSQNRVGGYYEQYF.

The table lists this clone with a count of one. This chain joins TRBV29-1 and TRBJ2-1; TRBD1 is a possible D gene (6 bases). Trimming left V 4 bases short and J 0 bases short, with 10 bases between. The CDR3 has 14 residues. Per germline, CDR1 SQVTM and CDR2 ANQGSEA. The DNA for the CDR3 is TGCAGCGTTGGGACAGTCAGCTCCTACAATGAGCAGTTCTTC. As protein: CSVGTVSSYNEQFF.

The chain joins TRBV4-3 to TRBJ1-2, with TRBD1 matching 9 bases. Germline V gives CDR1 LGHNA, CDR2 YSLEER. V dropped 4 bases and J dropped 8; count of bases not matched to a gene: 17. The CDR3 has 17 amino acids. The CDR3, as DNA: TGCGCCAGCAGCCCCCGCTGGCGGGAGACAGGGGGGTTAGGCTACACCTTC. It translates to CASSPRWRETGGLGYTF.

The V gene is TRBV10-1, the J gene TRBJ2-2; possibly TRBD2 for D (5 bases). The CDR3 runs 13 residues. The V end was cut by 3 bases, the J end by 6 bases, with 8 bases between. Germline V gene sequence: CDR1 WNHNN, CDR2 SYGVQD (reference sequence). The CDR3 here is CASSDGKPGELFF. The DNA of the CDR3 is TGCGCCAGCAGTGACGGGAAGCCCGGGGAGCTGTTTTTT.

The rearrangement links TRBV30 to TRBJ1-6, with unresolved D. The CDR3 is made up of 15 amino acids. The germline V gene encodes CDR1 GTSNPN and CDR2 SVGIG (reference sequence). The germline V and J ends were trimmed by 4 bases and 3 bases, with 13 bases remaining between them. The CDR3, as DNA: TGTGCCTGGAACCCTTCGAATGGCTATAATTCACCCCTCCACTTT. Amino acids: CAWNPSNGYNSPLHF.

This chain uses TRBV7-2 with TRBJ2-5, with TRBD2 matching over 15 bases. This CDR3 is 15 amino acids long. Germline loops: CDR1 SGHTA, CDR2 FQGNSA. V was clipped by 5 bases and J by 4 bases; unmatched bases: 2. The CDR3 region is CASSLGLAGGETQYF. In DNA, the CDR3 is TGTGCCAGCAGCCTGGGACTAGCGGGGGGAGAGACCCAGTACTTC.

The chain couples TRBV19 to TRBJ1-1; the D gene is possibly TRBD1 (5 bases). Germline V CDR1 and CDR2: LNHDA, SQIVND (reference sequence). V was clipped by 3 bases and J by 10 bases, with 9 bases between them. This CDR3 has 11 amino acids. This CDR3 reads CASSIGGTAFF. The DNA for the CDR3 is TGTGCCAGTAGTATCGGGGGGACAGCTTTCTTT.

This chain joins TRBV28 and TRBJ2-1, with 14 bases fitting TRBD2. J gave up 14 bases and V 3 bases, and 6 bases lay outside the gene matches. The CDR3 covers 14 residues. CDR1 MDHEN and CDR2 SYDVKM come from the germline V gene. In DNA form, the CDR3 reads TGTGCCAGCAGTTTCCGGGGACTAGCGGGGGTCGAGTTCTTC. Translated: CASSFRGLAGVEFF.

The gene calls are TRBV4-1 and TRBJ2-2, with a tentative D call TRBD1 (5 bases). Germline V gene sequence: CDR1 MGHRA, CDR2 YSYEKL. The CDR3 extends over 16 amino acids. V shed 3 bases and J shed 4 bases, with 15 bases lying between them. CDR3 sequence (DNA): TGCGCCAGCAGCCAGTACGCAGGGCGGATCACCGGGGAGCTGTTTTTT. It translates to CASSQYAGRITGELFF.

CDR3 residues: CAWSVVRSHEQFF. The CDR3 bases are TGTGCCTGGAGTGTAGTTAGGAGTCATGAGCAGTTCTTC. The chain joins TRBV30 to TRBJ2-1; the D is unclear. Germline V gene sequence: CDR1 GTSNPN, CDR2 SVGIG (reference sequence). Trimming pared 0 bases from V and 8 bases from J, leaving 11 bases between. This CDR3 region has 13 residues.

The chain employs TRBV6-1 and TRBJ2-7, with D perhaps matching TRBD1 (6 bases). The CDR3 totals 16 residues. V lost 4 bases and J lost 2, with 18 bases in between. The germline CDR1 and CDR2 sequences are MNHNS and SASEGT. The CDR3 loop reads CASSVAGVTPTYEQYF. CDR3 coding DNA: TGTGCCAGCAGTGTTGCAGGGGTTACGCCGACCTACGAGCAGTACTTC.

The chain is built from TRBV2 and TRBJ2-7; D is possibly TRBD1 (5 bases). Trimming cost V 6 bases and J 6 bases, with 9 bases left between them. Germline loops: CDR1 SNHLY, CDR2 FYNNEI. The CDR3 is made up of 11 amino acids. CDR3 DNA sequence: TGTGCCAGCAGGGGGCTGGGCGAGCAGTACTTC. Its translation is CASRGLGEQYF.

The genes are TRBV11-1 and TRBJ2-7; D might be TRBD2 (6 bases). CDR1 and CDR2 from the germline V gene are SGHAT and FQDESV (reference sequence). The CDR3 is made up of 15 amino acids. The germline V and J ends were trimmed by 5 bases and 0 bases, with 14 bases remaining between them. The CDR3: CASSPWDSPSYEQYF. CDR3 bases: TGTGCCAGCAGCCCCTGGGACTCCCCCTCCTACGAGCAGTACTTC. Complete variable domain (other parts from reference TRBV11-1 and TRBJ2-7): EAEVAQSPRYKITEKSQAVAFWCDPISGHATLYWYRQILGQGPELLVQFQDESVVDDSQLPKDRFSAERLKGVDSTLKIQPAELGDSAMYLCASSPWDSPSYEQYFGPGTRLTVT.

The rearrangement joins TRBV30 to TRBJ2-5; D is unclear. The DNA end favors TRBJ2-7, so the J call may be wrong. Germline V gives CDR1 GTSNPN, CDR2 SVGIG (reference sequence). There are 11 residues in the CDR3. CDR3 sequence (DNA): TGTGCCTACACAGCTGGCCTCGAGCAGTACTTC. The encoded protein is CAYTAGLEQYF.

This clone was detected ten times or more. In DNA form, the CDR3 reads TGCGCCAGCAGCCAAGTAGGTAGTCAAGAAGCTTTCTTT. This codes for CASSQVGSQEAFF. The chain links TRBV4-1 to TRBJ1-1; D is unresolved. CDR1 MGHRA and CDR2 YSYEKL come from the germline V gene. The CDR3 has 13 residues. The germline V and J ends were trimmed by 1 base and 8 bases, with 11 bases remaining between them.

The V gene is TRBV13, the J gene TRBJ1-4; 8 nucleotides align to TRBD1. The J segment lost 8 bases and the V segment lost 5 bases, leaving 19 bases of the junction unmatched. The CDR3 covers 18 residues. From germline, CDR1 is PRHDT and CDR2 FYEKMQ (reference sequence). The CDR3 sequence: CASSPSGDRGKVWEKLFF. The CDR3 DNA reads TGTGCCAGCAGCCCTAGCGGCGACAGGGGCAAGGTCTGGGAAAAACTGTTTTTT.

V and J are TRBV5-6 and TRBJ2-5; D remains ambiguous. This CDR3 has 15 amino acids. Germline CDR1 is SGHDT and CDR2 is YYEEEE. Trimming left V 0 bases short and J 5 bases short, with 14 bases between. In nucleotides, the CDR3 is TGTGCCAGCAGCTTGGCCGCCAGGTTTTCGGAGACCCAGTACTTC. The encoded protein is CASSLAARFSETQYF.

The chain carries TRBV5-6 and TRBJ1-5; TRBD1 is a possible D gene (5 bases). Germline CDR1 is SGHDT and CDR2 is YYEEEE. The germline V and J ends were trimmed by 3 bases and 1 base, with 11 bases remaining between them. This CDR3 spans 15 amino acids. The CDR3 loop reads CASSYGDGSNQPQHF. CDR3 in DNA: TGTGCCAGCAGCTATGGGGACGGGAGCAATCAGCCCCAGCATTTT.